This TCR beta chain was recovered during a study of PD-1 blockade in classical Hodgkin lymphoma. Study-level results: Exclusion was the outcome for patients who began nivolumab under 1 year after ASCT. Baseline diversity resembling that of newly diagnosed patients was seen in complete responders.

Assay used: immunoSEQ multiplex PCR; TCRdb lists only in-frame clones, some missing. This repertoire shows about 34,000 clones, 76% found once; its top ten account for roughly 15%. This CDR3 comprises 14 residues. The V and J ends lost 2 bases and 1 base respectively, with 5 bases between them. CDR1 is SEHNR and CDR2 is FQNEAQ in the germline V gene (reference sequence). Relapse after autologous stem cell transplantation occurred in every patient, and brentuximab vedotin exposure varied. Worth noting for this clone: Antigen: not known.

This TCR came from a human donor with classical Hodgkin lymphoma. The chain links TRBV7-9 to TRBJ2-2; D gene ambiguous. Material: peripheral blood mononuclear cells (PBMCs), obtained before the second cycle of nivolumab. The CDR3 sequence: CASSLTGNTGELFF. The CDR3 bases are TGTGCCAGCAGCTTAACGGGGAACACCGGGGAGCTGTTTTTT.